This T cell receptor (beta chain) was obtained from a study of blood T cell repertoires in COVID-19. Study-level information: The United States, Italy and Spain were the sources of the acute and convalescent COVID-19 samples. T cells, B-cell-depleted T cells, or PBMCs supplied cDNA or gDNA.

Patients at the Seattle site were enrolled during active infection and followed longitudinally. The germline gives CDR1 SGHDT, CDR2 YYEEEE. The CDR3 sequence is 14 residues long. Deletions cut 0 bases from V and 5 bases from J, with 12 bases between. Source study methods: It was from reference gene primer amplification that nucleated cell counts were estimated. The data were produced by immunoSEQ multiplex PCR, yet TCRdb's version contains in-frame clones alone and is incomplete. V and J calls and clone size are those listed in that table; D and trimming were worked out from the DNA. Among roughly 350,000 clones, approximately 91% were seen once, and the ten largest hold roughly 6.6%.

The rearrangement joins TRBV5-6 to TRBJ2-7; unclear D gene. The sequence came from a woman between 70 and 85 years old with COVID-19, enrolled during active disease. The specimen was peripheral blood. The CDR3 is CASSLASGYDEQYF. DNA for the CDR3: TGTGCCAGCAGCTTGGCTAGTGGGTATGACGAGCAGTACTTC.